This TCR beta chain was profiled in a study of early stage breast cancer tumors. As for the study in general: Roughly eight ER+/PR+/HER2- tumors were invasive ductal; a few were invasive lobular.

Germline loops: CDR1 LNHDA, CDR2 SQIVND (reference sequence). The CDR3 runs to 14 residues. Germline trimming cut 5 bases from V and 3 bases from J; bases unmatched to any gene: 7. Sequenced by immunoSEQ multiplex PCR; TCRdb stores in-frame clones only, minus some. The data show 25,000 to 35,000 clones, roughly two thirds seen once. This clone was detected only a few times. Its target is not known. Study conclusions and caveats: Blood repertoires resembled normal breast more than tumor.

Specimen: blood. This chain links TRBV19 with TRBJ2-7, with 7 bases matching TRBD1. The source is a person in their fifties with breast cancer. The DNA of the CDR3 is TGTGCCAGTAGTCCAGGCTCAGGGGGCTACGAGCAGTACTTC. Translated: CASSPGSGGYEQYF.